The clone carrying this T cell receptor (beta chain) was picked up many times. The antigen is unknown. Amplification of TCR beta CDR3 regions was performed using RNA transcripts as template. Primed by the HTBI set, a first-round RT-PCR was run on the TCR CDR3. MiXCR was run by TCRdb on the multiplex PCR reads, yielding one entry per CDR3 protein. The top ten clones hold under 15% of a sample with 500,000 to 650,000 distinct CDR3 sequences, about 14% of them seen once. This sample is drawn from a study of T cells in Graves' hyperthyroidism and ophthalmopathy. The CDR3 has 15 residues. Germline loops: CDR1 DFQATT, CDR2 SNEGSKA (reference sequence). The V end was cut by 5 bases, the J end by 4 bases, with 18 bases between. Whole-study findings and limits: Blood also showed most of the thyroid clonotypes that were expanded above 0.001. In validation, the model predicted ophthalmopathy. These predictions came a median 6.5 months before onset. Separation of ophthalmopathy from stable hyperthyroidism was achieved by a 13 V-J model.

V and J are TRBV20-1 and TRBJ1-5; D call uncertain. The receptor's source is a woman between 50 and 59 years old with Graves' ophthalmopathy. The specimen sequenced was blood. CDR3 sequence: CSARTGMAPNQPQHF. CDR3 bases: TGCAGTGCTCGGACGGGGATGGCCCCTAATCAGCCCCAGCATTTT.